The next 10 T cell receptor beta chains were all read from a single sample in a study of cytomegalovirus exposure and HLA in healthy donors. It was with 60 Vbeta and 13 Jbeta primers that the PCR ran. Sequencing used immunoSEQ multiplex PCR; TCRdb keeps in-frame clones, though not all of them. The data show tens of thousands of clones, around 82% seen once. Material: PBMCs. These receptors were obtained from a man aged 60-69 years in good health and CMV-seronegative.

This clone showed up just once. This chain joins TRBV9 and TRBJ2-7; 7 nucleotides align to TRBD1. Germline CDR1 reads SGDLS; CDR2 reads YYNGEE. Germline trimming cut 4 bases from V and 0 bases from J; bases unmatched to any gene: 7. This CDR3 has 15 residues. Here the CDR3 reads CASSPTGALSYEQYF. The CDR3 nucleotides read TGTGCCAGCAGCCCTACAGGGGCCCTCTCCTACGAGCAGTACTTC. Full variable domain (missing parts from reference TRBV9 and TRBJ2-7): DSGVTQTPKHLITATGQRVTLRCSPRSGDLSVYWYQQSLDQGLQFLIQYYNGEERAKGNILERFSAQQFPDLHSELNLSSLELGDSALYFCASSPTGALSYEQYFGPGTRLTVT.

The chain uses TRBV7-8 and TRBJ1-2; 11 positions match TRBD1. This CDR3 has 13 residues. V dropped 3 bases and J dropped 7; count of bases not matched to a gene: 1. Germline lookup yields CDR1 SGHVS and CDR2 FQNEAQ. In DNA, the CDR3 is TGTGCCAGCAGCTTTGGGACAGGGGGTGGCTACACCTTC. The encoded protein is CASSFGTGGGYTF.

The chain is built from TRBV10-3 and TRBJ2-1, with 13 bases lining up with TRBD2. Germline values: CDR1 ENHRY, CDR2 SYGVKD. Unmatched junction bases numbered 6, after V lost 3 bases and J lost 10 bases. The CDR3 is made up of 15 amino acids. The CDR3 is CAISDRLAGGQEQFF. DNA of the CDR3: TGTGCCATCAGTGACCGACTAGCGGGGGGCCAAGAGCAGTTCTTC.

This clone was seen a few times. This chain uses TRBV6-6 with TRBJ1-1; the D is unclear. CDR1 is MNHNY, CDR2 SVGAGI, per germline (reference sequence). Trimming pared 8 bases from V and 0 bases from J, leaving 13 bases between. The CDR3 length is 14 residues. The CDR3 spells CASHSDGLNTEAFF. CDR3 DNA sequence: TGTGCCAGCCACTCCGATGGGCTGAACACTGAAGCTTTCTTT.

This clone was seen more than once but under ten times. The CDR3 DNA follows: TGTGCCAGCAGCTTAATGGTCGGTGGAAAACTGTTTTTT. It is translated as CASSLMVGGKLFF. The V call is TRBV5-6, the J call TRBJ1-4, with D hard to call. The germline CDR1 and CDR2 sequences are SGHDT and YYEEEE. The CDR3 is 13 residues long. Deletions cut 2 bases from V and 10 bases from J, with 12 bases between.

This chain links TRBV7-2 with TRBJ2-3; TRBD2 matches at 14 bases. Germline CDR1 and CDR2: SGHTA and FQGNSA. Trimming at V came to 1 base and at J to 10 bases, leaving 4 bases not matched to a gene. CDR3 size: 15 residues. As DNA, the CDR3 is TGTGCCAGCAGCTTAGGAGGGACTAGCGGGAGTGCGCAGTATTTT. It yields the protein CASSLGGTSGSAQYF.

The chain links TRBV4-2 to TRBJ1-2, with 11 bases that match TRBD1. The CDR3 consists of 17 residues. Germline loops: CDR1 LGHNA, CDR2 YNFKEQ. The V segment lost 1 base and the J segment 4 bases; nucleotides outside the gene matches: 8. Here the CDR3 reads CASSQAHGQGATYGYTF. CDR3 coding DNA: TGTGCCAGCAGCCAAGCCCACGGACAGGGGGCGACCTATGGCTACACCTTC.

The chain links TRBV7-9 to TRBJ2-3; possible D gene TRBD2, 6 bases. The CDR3 covers 14 residues. V lost 3 bases and J 4 bases, leaving 11 bases between the germline ends. Germline V gene sequence: CDR1 SEHNR, CDR2 FQNEAQ (reference sequence). In DNA, the CDR3 is TGTGCCAGCAGCTTGGCGGTAGCGGCAGATACGCAGTATTTT. It encodes CASSLAVAADTQYF.

The gene calls are TRBV28 and TRBJ1-2; 8 bases align to TRBD1. CDR1 is MDHEN, CDR2 SYDVKM, per germline. With 6 bases clipped from V and 4 bases from J, the junction kept 4 bases outside the gene matches. The CDR3 runs to 13 residues. This CDR3 reads CASSETGGYGYTF. The DNA of the CDR3 is TGTGCCAGCAGCGAAACAGGGGGCTATGGCTACACCTTC.

The chain employs TRBV5-4 and TRBJ2-7; perhaps TRBD1 as D (5 bases). There are 12 residues in the CDR3. Germline CDR1 and CDR2: SGHNT and YYREEE (reference sequence). V lost 4 bases and J 7 bases, leaving 12 bases between the germline ends. This chain's CDR3 is CASSAGLGEQYF. In nucleotides, the CDR3 is TGTGCCAGCAGCGCAGGGTTAGGGGAGCAGTACTTC.